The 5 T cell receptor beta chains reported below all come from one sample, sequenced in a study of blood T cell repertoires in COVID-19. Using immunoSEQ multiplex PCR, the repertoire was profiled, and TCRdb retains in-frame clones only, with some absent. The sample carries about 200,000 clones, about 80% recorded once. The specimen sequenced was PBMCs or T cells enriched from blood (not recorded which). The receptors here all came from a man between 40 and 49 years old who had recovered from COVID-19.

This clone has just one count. CDR3 amino acids: CASSLGLAGGTYGELFF. In nucleotides, the CDR3 is TGTGCCAGCAGCTTAGGGCTAGCGGGGGGCACCTACGGGGAGCTGTTTTTT. V usage is TRBV11-2 and J usage is TRBJ2-2; 11 bases align to TRBD2. V shed 1 base, J shed 7 bases, and the junction held 8 bases outside the gene matches. CDR1 is SGHAT and CDR2 is FQNNGV in the germline V gene. This CDR3 is 17 amino acids long.

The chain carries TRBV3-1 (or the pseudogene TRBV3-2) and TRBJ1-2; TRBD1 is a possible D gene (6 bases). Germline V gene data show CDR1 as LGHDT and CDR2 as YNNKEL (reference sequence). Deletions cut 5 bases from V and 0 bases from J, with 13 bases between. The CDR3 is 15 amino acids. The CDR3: CASSSIGQSNYGYTF. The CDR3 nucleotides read TGTGCCAGCAGCTCAATCGGACAGTCTAACTATGGCTACACCTTC.

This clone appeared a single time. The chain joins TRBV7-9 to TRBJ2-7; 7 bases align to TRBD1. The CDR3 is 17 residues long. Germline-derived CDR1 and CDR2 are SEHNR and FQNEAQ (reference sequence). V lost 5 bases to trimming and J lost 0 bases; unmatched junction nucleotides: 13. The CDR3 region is CASSHVLMNRGSYEQYF. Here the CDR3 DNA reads TGTGCCAGCAGCCACGTCCTGATGAACAGGGGCTCCTACGAGCAGTACTTC.

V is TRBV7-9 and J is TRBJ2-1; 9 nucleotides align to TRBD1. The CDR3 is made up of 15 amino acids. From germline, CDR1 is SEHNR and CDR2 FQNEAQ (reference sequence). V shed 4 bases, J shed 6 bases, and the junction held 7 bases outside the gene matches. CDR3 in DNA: TGTGCCAGCAGCTCCTCCGGGACAGGGTTCAATGAGCAGTTCTTC. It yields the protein CASSSSGTGFNEQFF.

CDR3 coding DNA: TGCGCCAGCAGCCAAGAACTCGACAGCTTATATGGCTACACCTTC. It codes for CASSQELDSLYGYTF. The V gene is TRBV4-3, the J gene TRBJ1-2, with D possibly matching TRBD1 (5 bases). CDR3 size: 15 residues. V was trimmed by 0 bases and J by 5 bases, leaving 13 bases between them. Germline V gene sequence: CDR1 LGHNA, CDR2 YSLEER.